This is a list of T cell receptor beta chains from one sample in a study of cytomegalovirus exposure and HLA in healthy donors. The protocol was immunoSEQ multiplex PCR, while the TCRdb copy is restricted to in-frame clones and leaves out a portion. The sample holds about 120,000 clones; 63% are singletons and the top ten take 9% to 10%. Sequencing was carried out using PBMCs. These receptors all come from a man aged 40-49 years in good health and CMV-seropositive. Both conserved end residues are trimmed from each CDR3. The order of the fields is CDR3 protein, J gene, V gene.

cdr3_aa: AGGALANTDTQY
j_call: TRBJ2-3
v_call: TRBV7-9

cdr3_aa: ASSFGRGNYNEQF
j_call: TRBJ2-1
v_call: TRBV5-1

cdr3_aa: ASRPDRGRHTEAF
j_call: TRBJ1-1
v_call: TRBV2

cdr3_aa: ASSQERTGTEAYEQY
j_call: TRBJ2-7
v_call: TRBV4-3

cdr3_aa: ASSLGGGGANVLT
j_call: TRBJ2-6
v_call: TRBV7-3

cdr3_aa: ASSPRTGISSYNSPLH
j_call: TRBJ1-6
v_call: TRBV7-2

cdr3_aa: ASSATGVGEQY
j_call: TRBJ2-7
v_call: TRBV2

cdr3_aa: ASSGATYEQY
j_call: TRBJ2-7
v_call: TRBV6-1

cdr3_aa: AWTMLTRGGLTGELF
j_call: TRBJ2-2
v_call: TRBV30

cdr3_aa: ASSLAGQAMNTEAF
j_call: TRBJ1-1
v_call: TRBV5-1

cdr3_aa: ASRVDSEAF
j_call: TRBJ1-1
v_call: TRBV2

cdr3_aa: ASSINRGGTDTQY
j_call: TRBJ2-3
v_call: TRBV7-6

cdr3_aa: ASSLGETYEQY
j_call: TRBJ2-7
v_call: TRBV11-3

cdr3_aa: ASSLAPGQDSYEQY
j_call: TRBJ2-7
v_call: TRBV5-1

cdr3_aa: ASSRSGGYNEQF
j_call: TRBJ2-1
v_call: TRBV6-1

cdr3_aa: ASSQVGGGETQY
j_call: TRBJ2-5
v_call: TRBV4-1